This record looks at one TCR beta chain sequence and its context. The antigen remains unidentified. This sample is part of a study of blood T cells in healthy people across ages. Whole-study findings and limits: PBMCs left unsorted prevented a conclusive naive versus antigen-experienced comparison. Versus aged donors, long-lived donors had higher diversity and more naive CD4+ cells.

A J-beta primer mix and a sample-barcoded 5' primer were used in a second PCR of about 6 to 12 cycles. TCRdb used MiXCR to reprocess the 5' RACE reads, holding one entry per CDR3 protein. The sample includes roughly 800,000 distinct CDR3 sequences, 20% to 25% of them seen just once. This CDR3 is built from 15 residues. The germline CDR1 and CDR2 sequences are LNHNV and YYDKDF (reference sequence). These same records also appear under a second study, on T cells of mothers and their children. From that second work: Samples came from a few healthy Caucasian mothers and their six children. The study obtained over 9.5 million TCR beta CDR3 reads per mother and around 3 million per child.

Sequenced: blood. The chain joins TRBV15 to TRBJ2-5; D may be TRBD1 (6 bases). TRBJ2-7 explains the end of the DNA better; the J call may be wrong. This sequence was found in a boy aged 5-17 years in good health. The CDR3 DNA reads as TGTGCCACCAGCAAGGGCAGGGGCAAACCCTACGAGCAGTACTTC. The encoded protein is CATSKGRGKPYEQYF.